One sample yielded the 26 T cell receptor beta chains listed below, sequenced in a study of beta chain features in type 1 diabetes (dated 2018 in TCRdb). The library was prepared using the immunoSEQ multiplex PCR assay. The entire amount of isolated RNA was reverse transcribed using the High Capacity cDNA Reverse Transcription Kit, so the sequenced TCRB transcripts were expressed ones. In its TCRdb copy, this immuneACCESS table keeps in-frame sequences only and misses some clones. Where compared with another copy, unresolved V genes explain less than half of these, and the others have no known cause. The sample has fewer than 250,000 clones on record, over 8.5% of them singletons. Approximately 0.035% of the sample belongs to the ten largest clones. The material sequenced was naive CD4+ T cells from blood. What this sample's cell subset or site label stands for: true naive CD4+ T cells. These receptors were taken from a woman between 18 and 29 years old in good health.

The rearrangement uses TRBV5-5 and TRBJ2-2, with TRBD1 matching 12 bases. The junction had 8 bases not matched to a gene; V was cut back by 1 base and J by 7 bases. Germline V gives CDR1 SGHKS, CDR2 YYEKEE (reference sequence). This CDR3 has 17 amino acids. The CDR3 protein is CASSLFPGTGGVGELFF. The CDR3 nucleotides read TGTGCCAGCAGCTTGTTTCCCGGGACAGGGGGCGTCGGGGAGCTGTTTTTT.

This clone was seen more than once but under ten times. This chain connects TRBV2 to TRBJ1-1; the match to TRBD1 covers 9 bases. CDR1 SNHLY and CDR2 FYNNEI come from the germline V gene. Losses at the gene ends were 5 bases for V and 5 bases for J; bases not matched to a gene: 3. CDR3 size: 13 residues. The CDR3 loop reads CASSKTGGTEAFF. In DNA, the CDR3 is TGTGCCAGCAGTAAGACAGGGGGGACTGAAGCTTTCTTT.

This clone has more than one count but fewer than ten. The CDR3 protein is CASSSRAGAEAFF. CDR3 nucleotide sequence: TGTGCCAGCAGTTCTCGCGCGGGGGCTGAAGCTTTCTTT. The genes are TRBV6-6 and TRBJ1-1; a weak D match, TRBD1 (5 bases). Looked up from germline, CDR1 is MNHNY and CDR2 is SVGAGI (reference sequence). V was trimmed by 4 bases and J by 6 bases, leaving 12 bases between them. The CDR3 is 13 residues long.

This clone has only a few counts. The chain employs TRBV9 and TRBJ2-7, with 16 bases fitting TRBD2. The J segment lost 4 bases and the V segment lost 6 bases, leaving 10 bases of the junction unmatched. This CDR3 region has 17 residues. CDR1 and CDR2 from the germline V gene are SGDLS and YYNGEE. The DNA for the CDR3 is TGTGCCAGCAAAACAGGGGGACTAGCGGGAGGGTCGTACGAGCAGTACTTC. Translation gives CASKTGGLAGGSYEQYF. The entire variable domain, with the rest obtained from reference TRBV9 and TRBJ2-7, is as follows: DSGVTQTPKHLITATGQRVTLRCSPRSGDLSVYWYQQSLDQGLQFLIQYYNGEERAKGNILERFSAQQFPDLHSELNLSSLELGDSALYFCASKTGGLAGGSYEQYFGPGTRLTVT.

This clone has only a few counts. The rearrangement uses TRBV5-1 and TRBJ1-4, with 7 bases matching TRBD1. Germline V gene lookup returns CDR1 SGHRS and CDR2 YFSETQ. Trimming cost V 4 bases and J 0 bases; bases outside gene matches: 9. The CDR3 length is 17 residues. The CDR3 spells CASSKQGNRATNEKLFF. The CDR3 DNA follows: TGCGCCAGCAGCAAACAGGGGAATCGAGCAACTAATGAAAAACTGTTTTTT.

This clone has just a few counts. The V gene is TRBV7-9, the J gene TRBJ2-1, with TRBD2 as a possible D gene (5 bases). The length of the CDR3 is 15 residues. Per the germline V gene, CDR1 is SEHNR and CDR2 is FQNEAQ (reference sequence). The ends were cut back, 1 base at V and 5 bases at J, with 12 bases in the middle. The CDR3 spells CASSLGPSRHNEQFF. The CDR3, as DNA: TGTGCCAGCAGCTTAGGGCCTAGCCGCCACAATGAGCAGTTCTTC.

The V gene is TRBV10-3, the J gene TRBJ1-1; D is ambiguous. V lost 7 bases to trimming and J lost 10 bases, with 19 bases between them. Germline V lookup: CDR1 ENHRY, CDR2 SYGVKD. The CDR3 loop spans 13 amino acids. The CDR3, as DNA: TGTGCCATCACTTCCGAGGTTCGGAGTGGAGCTTTCTTT. It yields the protein CAITSEVRSGAFF.

This clone was recorded at least ten times. The chain joins TRBV30 to TRBJ2-7; the D gene is possibly TRBD1 (5 bases). Germline CDR1 GTSNPN, CDR2 SVGIG (reference sequence). V lost 4 bases and J 1 base, leaving 5 bases between the germline ends. The CDR3 runs 11 residues. The CDR3 protein is CAWTGSYEQYF. The DNA for the CDR3 is TGTGCCTGGACAGGGTCCTACGAGCAGTACTTC.

The CDR3 DNA reads as TGTGCCAGCAGCTTTTCTAGAATGAACACTGAAGCTTTCTTT. It encodes CASSFSRMNTEAFF. The V call is TRBV7-2, the J call TRBJ1-1; no clear D. The CDR3 is made up of 14 amino acids. Germline V gene lookup returns CDR1 SGHTA and CDR2 FQGNSA. V lost 3 bases and J lost 0, with 8 bases in between. The full variable domain, with the rest looked up from reference TRBV7-2 and TRBJ1-1, is GAGVSQSPSNKVTEKGKDVELRCDPISGHTALYWYRQSLGQGLEFLIYFQGNSAPDKSGLPSDRFSAERTGGSVSTLTIQRTQQEDSAVYLCASSFSRMNTEAFFGQGTRLTVV.

The V and J genes are TRBV7-9 and TRBJ2-3, with TRBD2 matching 7 bases. With 5 bases clipped from V and 4 bases from J, the junction kept 12 bases outside the gene matches. In germline, CDR1 is SEHNR, CDR2 FQNEAQ (reference sequence). The CDR3 length is 16 residues. The DNA of the CDR3 is TGTGCCAGCAGCCCCGGGGGAGGGACCCAAGCAGATACGCAGTATTTT. Translated: CASSPGGGTQADTQYF.

This chain uses TRBV23-1 with TRBJ1-3, with TRBD1 as a possible D gene (6 bases). TRBV23-1 is classed as an ORF, of uncertain function. The CDR3 covers 20 residues. V lost 4 bases and J 1 base, leaving 26 bases between the germline ends. The chain's CDR3 is CASSPPGRVGRGGSGNTIYF. The CDR3 nucleotides read TGCGCCAGCAGTCCCCCTGGTAGGGTGGGCAGGGGCGGTTCTGGAAACACCATATATTTT.

V usage is TRBV5-1 and J usage is TRBJ2-5, with D tentatively TRBD2 (6 bases). CDR1 is SGHRS, CDR2 YFSETQ, per germline. Deletions cut 0 bases from V and 4 bases from J, with 13 bases between. The CDR3 runs to 15 residues. CDR3 residues: CASSLGLGGRETQYF. CDR3 DNA: TGCGCCAGCAGCTTGGGGTTGGGGGGAAGAGAGACCCAGTACTTC.

The chain has TRBV7-9 and TRBJ2-1, with D tentatively TRBD2 (6 bases). This CDR3 is built from 18 residues. Germline V gene sequence: CDR1 SEHNR, CDR2 FQNEAQ (reference sequence). Trimming took off 7 bases at V and 3 bases at J, with 25 bases between the two ends. DNA of the CDR3: TGTGCCAGCACCGCGCAACTAGGGGCCGCGGAGGGCTACAATGAGCAGTTCTTC. It encodes CASTAQLGAAEGYNEQFF.

The J gene is TRBJ1-4, the V gene TRBV4-1; D remains unclear. Looked up from germline, CDR1 is MGHRA and CDR2 is YSYEKL. Deletions cut 0 bases from V and 7 bases from J, with 15 bases between. This CDR3 has 16 amino acids. CDR3 amino acids: CASSQDSGSVGEKLFF. The CDR3 DNA reads TGCGCCAGCAGCCAAGATTCGGGGTCCGTGGGTGAAAAACTGTTTTTT.

This clone has only a few counts. The chain links TRBV7-3 to TRBJ2-2; no clear D. Deletions cut 5 bases from V and 0 bases from J, with 4 bases between. The CDR3 is 13 residues long. The germline CDR1 and CDR2 sequences are SGHTA and FQGTGA. CDR3 sequence reads: CASSTPNTGELFF. CDR3 nucleotide sequence: TGTGCCAGCAGCACACCGAACACCGGGGAGCTGTTTTTT.

The chain has TRBV2 and TRBJ1-2, with D possibly matching TRBD1 (5 bases). V lost 0 bases to trimming and J lost 12 bases, with 17 bases between them. This CDR3 comprises 14 residues. Germline assignment: CDR1 SNHLY and CDR2 FYNNEI. CDR3 sequence reads: CASSEARGPRANTF. In DNA, the CDR3 is TGTGCCAGCAGTGAAGCGCGGGGACCCAGGGCCAACACCTTC.

This clone was detected a few times. V usage is TRBV2 and J usage is TRBJ1-2; D gene unclear. The V end was cut by 7 bases, the J end by 2 bases, with 11 bases between. Germline loops: CDR1 SNHLY, CDR2 FYNNEI. This CDR3 is built from 13 residues. For the CDR3, the DNA is TGTGCCAGCATACGGGGTGAGAACTATGGCTACACCTTC. Protein: CASIRGENYGYTF.

The gene calls are TRBV5-1 and TRBJ2-5; a weak D match, TRBD2 (6 bases). Germline V gives CDR1 SGHRS, CDR2 YFSETQ. The CDR3 covers 13 residues. Trimming left V 0 bases short and J 4 bases short, with 7 bases between. CDR3 in DNA: TGCGCCAGCAGCTTGGCCGGGGGAGAGACCCAGTACTTC. Translating gives CASSLAGGETQYF.

This clone showed up just a few times. This chain connects TRBV30 to TRBJ2-7; 8 bases match TRBD1. V was pared by 7 bases and J by 0 bases, with 17 bases of the junction left unmatched. The V gene's germline CDR1 is GTSNPN and CDR2 SVGIG (reference sequence). The CDR3 loop spans 17 amino acids. CDR3 in amino acids: CALAGGESTSSSYEQYF. The CDR3 DNA reads TGTGCCTTGGCAGGGGGCGAGAGCACTAGCAGCTCCTACGAGCAGTACTTC.

The rearrangement joins TRBV18 to TRBJ2-7; D perhaps matches TRBD1 (5 bases). Germline CDR1 reads KGHSH; CDR2 reads LQKENI. CDR3 length: 17 residues. Trimming pared 1 base from V and 0 bases from J, leaving 16 bases between. The CDR3 loop reads CASSPLTGTFSSYEQYF. Written as DNA, the CDR3 is TGTGCCAGCTCACCACTTACAGGAACCTTCAGCTCCTACGAGCAGTACTTC.

This clone was observed a handful of times. The genes are TRBV5-1 and TRBJ2-7; 11 positions agree with TRBD2. The germline gives CDR1 SGHRS, CDR2 YFSETQ. The CDR3 has 19 amino acids. The trim removed 1 base at V and 0 bases at J, leaving 12 bases unmatched. The CDR3 DNA reads as TGCGCCAGCAGCTTGAGGAGCAAACTAGCGGGGGCGACCTCCTACGAGCAGTACTTC. Amino acids: CASSLRSKLAGATSYEQYF.

This clone was seen more than once but under ten times. The gene calls are TRBV5-1 and TRBJ2-7; D ambiguous. V was clipped by 0 bases and J by 1 base, with 5 bases between them. CDR3 length: 13 residues. Germline V gene data show CDR1 as SGHRS and CDR2 as YFSETQ. The CDR3 DNA is TGCGCCAGCAGCTTGGACGGGTCCTACGAGCAGTACTTC. Translating gives CASSLDGSYEQYF.

This clone was seen a handful of times. The chain links TRBV19 to TRBJ1-5; D may be TRBD1 (5 bases). This CDR3 contains 15 residues. The germline V gene encodes CDR1 LNHDA and CDR2 SQIVND (reference sequence). V was cut by 6 bases and J by 3 bases, with 15 bases left in between. The CDR3 loop reads CASRASGILNQPQHF. CDR3 in DNA: TGTGCCAGTAGGGCCTCAGGGATCCTCAATCAGCCCCAGCATTTT.

This clone was seen a few times. V gene TRBV5-1 combines with J gene TRBJ1-5; 11 nucleotides line up with TRBD1. Germline lookup yields CDR1 SGHRS and CDR2 YFSETQ. CDR3 length: 14 amino acids. The V segment lost 3 bases and the J segment 6 bases; nucleotides outside the gene matches: 2. DNA for the CDR3: TGCGCCAGCAGCTCCGGACAGGGGGCTCAGCCCCAGCATTTT. Amino acids: CASSSGQGAQPQHF. The full variable domain, its missing parts supplied by reference TRBV5-1 and TRBJ1-5, is KAGVTQTPRYLIKTRGQQVTLSCSPISGHRSVSWYQQTPGQGLQFLFEYFSETQRNKGNFPGRFSGRQFSNSRSEMNVSTLELGDSALYLCASSSGQGAQPQHFGDGTRLSIL.

This clone was counted only a few times. The V call is TRBV30, the J call TRBJ1-2; a possible D gene is TRBD1 (5 bases). Germline CDR1 is GTSNPN and CDR2 is SVGIG (reference sequence). CDR3 length: 14 residues. Trimming removed 3 bases from V and 1 base from J, with 12 bases in between. CDR3 sequence: CAWRPGGVNYGYTF. CDR3 nucleotide sequence: TGTGCCTGGAGGCCCGGGGGTGTTAACTATGGCTACACCTTC.

This clone has only a few counts. CDR3 nucleotide sequence: TGTGCCAGCAGCCCGCTCGCTAGCGGGAGGAGCTCCTACAATGAGCAGTTCTTC. Its protein is CASSPLASGRSSYNEQFF. V gene TRBV7-9 combines with J gene TRBJ2-1; 11 bases map to TRBD2. The CDR3 sequence is 18 residues long. The germline gives CDR1 SEHNR, CDR2 FQNEAQ (reference sequence). The V segment lost 5 bases and the J segment 0 bases; nucleotides outside the gene matches: 9.